Listed below are T cell receptor beta chains from one sample, sequenced in a study of PD-1 blockade in classical Hodgkin lymphoma. This table comes from immunoSEQ multiplex PCR, and its TCRdb copy is limited to in-frame clones, with some not included. The sample comprises 20,000 to 25,000 clones, about 91% of which are singletons, and about 0.25% rests with the top ten. Sample: CD4+ T cells from blood. All receptors come from a human donor with classical Hodgkin lymphoma. Each CDR3 is given with its conserved first and last residue. A D gene is named only where the DNA matches it firmly. A row's size may be missing; if present it is once, few, many or a size class.

D gene | J gene | V gene | clone size | CDR3 length | CDR3 protein | CDR3 DNA
. | TRBJ1-5 | TRBV6-5 | . | 15 | CASSPRVGRNQPQHF | TGTGCCAGCAGTCCCAGAGTTGGACGCAATCAGCCCCAGCATTTT
. | TRBJ1-1 | TRBV14 | . | 17 | CASSRGRGAVVNTEAFF | TGTGCCAGCAGCCGAGGTAGGGGGGCGGTTGTGAACACTGAAGCTTTCTTT
. | TRBJ1-6 | TRBV10-3 | few | 14 | CAISEAPQFSPLHF | TGTGCCATCAGTGAAGCTCCACAGTTCTCACCCCTCCACTTT
. | TRBJ1-1 | TRBV7-3 | once | 13 | CASSLTGASEAFF | TGTGCCAGCAGCTTAACGGGGGCGAGTGAAGCTTTCTTT
TRBD1 | TRBJ1-6 | TRBV6-5 | . | 14 | CASSSDRAGSPLHF | TGTGCCAGCAGCTCAGACAGGGCAGGTTCACCCCTCCACTTT
. | TRBJ2-7 | TRBV2 | . | 11 | CASSVGYEQYF | TGTGCCAGCAGTGTTGGATACGAGCAGTACTTC
TRBD2 | TRBJ2-7 | TRBV19 | . | 15 | CASSIYRTSGYEQYF | TGTGCCAGTAGTATATACCGGACTAGCGGCTACGAGCAGTACTTC
. | TRBJ2-7 | TRBV27 | . | 15 | CASRATWTVTYEQYF | TGTGCCAGCAGAGCAACTTGGACGGTAACCTACGAGCAGTATTTC
. | TRBJ1-2 | TRBV7-2 | . | 13 | CASSIQGNYGYTF | TGTGCCAGCAGCATACAGGGAAACTATGGCTACACCTTC
. | TRBJ2-1 | TRBV7-6 | once | 15 | CASSPSWGSYNEQFF | TGTGCCAGCAGCCCCAGTTGGGGCTCCTACAATGAGCAGTTCTTC
. | TRBJ1-2 | TRBV4-2 | . | 17 | CASSQDGTGGRSYGYTF | TGTGCCAGCAGCCAAGATGGCACTGGGGGGCGAAGCTATGGCTACACCTTC
. | TRBJ1-4 | TRBV2 | . | 12 | CASRGIGGKLFF | TGTGCCAGCAGAGGCATCGGAGGAAAACTGTTTTTT
. | TRBJ2-2 | TRBV19 | . | 14 | CASSSGANTGELFF | TGTGCCAGTAGTAGCGGGGCGAACACCGGGGAGCTGTTTTTT
. | TRBJ1-2 | TRBV2 | . | 12 | CASSDRGNGYTF | TGTGCCAGCAGTGATAGGGGGAACGGCTACACCTTC
. | TRBJ2-3 | TRBV28 | . | 16 | CASSFTGAPEADTQYF | TGTGCCAGCAGTTTTACGGGGGCCCCTGAGGCAGATACGCAGTATTTT
. | TRBJ2-5 | TRBV11-2 | once | 15 | CASSLGQTPQETQYF | TGTGCCAGCAGCTTAGGACAGACCCCGCAAGAGACCCAGTACTTC
. | TRBJ2-7 | TRBV30 | . | 12 | CAWSVLPYEQYF | TGTGCCTGGAGTGTATTGCCCTACGAGCAGTACTTC
. | TRBJ2-2 | TRBV2 | once | 12 | CASSPGVGELFF | TGTGCCAGCAGCCCAGGCGTGGGGGAGCTGTTTTTT
TRBD2 | TRBJ2-3 | TRBV7-2 | . | 17 | CASSLAVGLGYTDTQYF | TGTGCCAGCAGCTTAGCTGTGGGACTAGGTTACACAGATACGCAGTATTTT
. | TRBJ2-2 | TRBV27 | . | 13 | CASSIRYTGELFF | TGTGCCAGCAGTATCAGGTACACCGGGGAGCTGTTTTTT
TRBD1 | TRBJ2-4 | TRBV19 | . | 17 | CASSNRQGSSAKNIQYF | TGTGCCAGTAGTAACAGACAGGGGTCTTCGGCCAAAAACATTCAGTACTTC
. | TRBJ2-2 | TRBV18 | . | 15 | CASSPRTTNTGELFF | TGTGCCAGCTCTCCCCGGACCACGAACACCGGGGAGCTGTTTTTT
TRBD2 | TRBJ2-5 | TRBV11-3 | once | 14 | CASSLVAGAKTQYF | TGTGCCAGCAGCTTAGTAGCGGGAGCGAAGACCCAGTACTTC
. | TRBJ2-1 | TRBV5-5 | . | 12 | CASSLQGNEQFF | TGTGCCAGCAGCTTGCAGGGCAATGAGCAGTTCTTC